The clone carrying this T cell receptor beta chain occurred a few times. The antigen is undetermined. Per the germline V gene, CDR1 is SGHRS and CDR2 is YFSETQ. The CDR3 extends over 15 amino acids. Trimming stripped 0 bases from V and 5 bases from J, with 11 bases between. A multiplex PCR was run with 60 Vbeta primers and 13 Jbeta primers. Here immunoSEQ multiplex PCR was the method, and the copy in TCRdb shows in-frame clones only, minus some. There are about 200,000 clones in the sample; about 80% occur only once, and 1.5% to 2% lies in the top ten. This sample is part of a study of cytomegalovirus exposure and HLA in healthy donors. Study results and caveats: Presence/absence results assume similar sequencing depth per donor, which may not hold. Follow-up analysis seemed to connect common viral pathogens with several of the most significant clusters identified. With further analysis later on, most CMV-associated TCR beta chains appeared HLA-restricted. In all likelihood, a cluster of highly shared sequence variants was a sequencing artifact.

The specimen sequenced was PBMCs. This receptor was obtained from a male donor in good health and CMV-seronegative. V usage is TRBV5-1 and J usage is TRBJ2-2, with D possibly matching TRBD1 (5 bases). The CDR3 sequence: CASSLEQSGTGELFF. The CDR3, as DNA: TGCGCCAGCAGCTTGGAACAGTCAGGGACCGGGGAGCTGTTTTTT. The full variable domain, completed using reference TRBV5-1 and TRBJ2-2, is KAGVTQTPRYLIKTRGQQVTLSCSPISGHRSVSWYQQTPGQGLQFLFEYFSETQRNKGNFPGRFSGRQFSNSRSEMNVSTLELGDSALYLCASSLEQSGTGELFFGEGSRLTVL.